This T cell receptor (beta chain) was sequenced in a study of OX40 agonist ivuxolimab in advanced cancers. Study context: An anti-OX40 (CD134) antibody with agonistic activity, ivuxolimab, was administered to patients. Partial responses occurred in three patients (one hepatocellular carcinoma, two cutaneous melanoma). Study-wide results and caveats: By week 6 at 0.1 to 3.0 mg/kg, blood CD4+ and CD8+ T cells had expanded clonally.

The sample holds one count of this clone. What it recognizes is unknown. The CDR3 is made up of 15 amino acids. The germline CDR1 and CDR2 sequences are SGHKS and YYEKEE (reference sequence). V dropped 3 bases and J dropped 3; count of bases not matched to a gene: 7. Assay: immunoSEQ multiplex PCR; the TCRdb copy retains only in-frame clones and omits some. The sample consists of fewer than 90,000 clones, about 93% of them appearing once. A history of autoimmune disease or systemic immunosuppression excluded patients. This sequence originates from an adult with an advanced solid tumor such as melanoma, head and neck, liver or kidney cancer. The sequencing used CD4+ or CD8+ T cells sorted from blood, collected in a trial of the OX40 agonist ivuxolimab. This sequence joins TRBV5-5 and TRBJ2-7; 9 bases are a match to TRBD2. The CDR3 DNA sequence: TGTGCCAGCAGCTCCGGGACTAGCAGCATCTACGAGCAGTACTTC. Protein sequence: CASSSGTSSIYEQYF.